The 25 T cell receptor beta chains given below trace back to one sample, sequenced in a study of T cell repertoires in cytomegalovirus infection. TCRdb recomputed calls from the reads with MiXCR, one row per CDR3 protein. Altogether a few hundred thousand distinct CDR3 sequences are present, 15% to 20% being singletons, with the ten largest covering around 12%. Sequences were obtained from PBMCs. These receptors came from a human donor in good health (CMV status not recorded). Some clones in this sample may be carry-over from other donors' samples.

This clonotype was seen many times. The chain carries TRBV28 and TRBJ1-2; no clear D gene. The CDR3 contains 14 residues. Germline lookup yields CDR1 MDHEN and CDR2 SYDVKM. Trimming shortened V by 7 bases and J by 4 bases, and 16 bases separated the two germline ends. Written as DNA, the CDR3 is TGTGCCAGCACCCCTGGGGTAGGGTTCTATGGCTACACCTTC. It yields the protein CASTPGVGFYGYTF.

CDR3 in amino acids: CAISGDRRTTEAFF. The DNA for the CDR3 is TGTGCCATCAGTGGGGATAGGCGGACCACTGAAGCTTTCTTT. This chain uses TRBV10-3 with TRBJ1-1; D not certain. V was cut by 4 bases and J by 4 bases, with 13 bases left in between. CDR3 length: 14 residues. Germline CDR1 is ENHRY and CDR2 is SYGVKD.

This clonotype has more than one count but fewer than ten. This chain joins TRBV12-3 or TRBV12-4 and TRBJ1-4; 9 bases align to TRBD1. J lost 11 bases, V lost 6 bases, and 4 bases had no gene match. The CDR3 length is 12 residues. CDR3 amino acids: CASSWDREKLFF. Written as DNA, the CDR3 is TGTGCCAGCAGCTGGGACAGGGAGAAACTGTTTTTT.

This clonotype was seen more than once but under ten times. The chain couples TRBV3-1 to TRBJ1-1; D unresolved. The CDR3 is made up of 12 amino acids. Trimming stripped 1 base from V and 8 bases from J, with 8 bases between. Germline V gene sequence: CDR1 LGHDT, CDR2 YNNKEL (reference sequence). The CDR3 DNA sequence: TGTGCCAGCAGCCAAGGGTTTTCGGAAGCTTTCTTT. Translation gives CASSQGFSEAFF.

The chain has TRBV5-4 and TRBJ2-5, with D unresolved. Trimming took off 1 base at V and 4 bases at J, with 14 bases between the two ends. Germline V gene lookup returns CDR1 SGHNT and CDR2 YYREEE (reference sequence). The CDR3 extends over 15 amino acids. The CDR3 nucleotides are TGTGCCAGCAGCTTGCGTCACGGAACGACAGAGACCCAGTACTTC. Translated: CASSLRHGTTETQYF.

This clonotype was seen at least ten times. This chain joins TRBV20-1 and TRBJ2-1; 10 nucleotides agree with TRBD2. Germline assignment: CDR1 DFQATT and CDR2 SNEGSKA (reference sequence). Trimming cost V 3 bases and J 7 bases; bases outside gene matches: 9. The length of the CDR3 is 15 residues. The CDR3 sequence is CSASRGLADRNEQFF. The CDR3 DNA is TGCAGTGCTAGCCGAGGACTAGCGGATCGGAATGAGCAGTTCTTC.

This chain connects TRBV28 to TRBJ1-5, with no clear D. CDR1 and CDR2 (germline): MDHEN, SYDVKM. The CDR3 sequence is 17 residues long. Trimming pared 4 bases from V and 0 bases from J, leaving 16 bases between. The CDR3 DNA sequence: TGTGCCAGCAGTTCCCGGACCGAGTATTATAGCAATCAGCCCCAGCATTTT. This codes for CASSSRTEYYSNQPQHF.

This chain uses TRBV24-1 with TRBJ1-2; D remains unclear. CDR3 length equals 14 residues. V was shortened by 4 bases and J by 3 bases, with 11 bases between the two germline ends. Germline lookup yields CDR1 KGHDR and CDR2 SFDVKD. The chain's CDR3 is CATSEGRADYGYTF. CDR3 bases: TGTGCCACCAGTGAAGGACGCGCGGACTATGGCTACACCTTC.

This clonotype was detected only a few times. This chain connects TRBV6-5 to TRBJ2-4, with D possibly being TRBD1 (5 bases). The germline V and J ends were trimmed by 0 bases and 2 bases, with 11 bases remaining between them. The CDR3 totals 16 residues. Germline V gene sequence: CDR1 MNHEY, CDR2 SVGAGI. CDR3 protein: CASSYSPQGSKNIQYF. In DNA, the CDR3 is TGTGCCAGCAGTTACTCGCCTCAGGGATCCAAAAACATTCAGTACTTC.

This clonotype was seen only a few times. The chain combines TRBV6-2 or TRBV6-3 with TRBJ2-7, with 9 bases identical to TRBD2. There are 18 residues in the CDR3. V lost 0 bases to trimming and J lost 3 bases; unmatched junction nucleotides: 12. The germline V gene encodes CDR1 MNHEY and CDR2 SVGEGT. The CDR3 protein is CASSYSKSLAGNFYEQYF. The DNA for the CDR3 is TGTGCCAGCAGTTACTCGAAATCCCTAGCGGGGAACTTCTACGAGCAGTACTTC.

The chain is built from TRBV7-9 and TRBJ2-5; TRBD1 is a possible D gene (5 bases). V lost 4 bases to trimming and J lost 1 base, with 10 bases between them. Germline V lookup: CDR1 SEHNR, CDR2 FQNEAQ (reference sequence). The CDR3 runs to 14 residues. CDR3 protein: CASSSDSVQETQYF. The CDR3 nucleotides are TGTGCCAGCAGCTCTGACAGTGTCCAAGAGACCCAGTACTTC.

This clonotype was seen repeatedly, ten times or more. The chain employs TRBV7-2 and TRBJ1-5; weak D call: TRBD1 (6 bases). CDR1 is SGHTA and CDR2 is FQGNSA in the germline V gene. V dropped 1 base and J dropped 1 base, with 14 bases sitting between them. The CDR3 length is 17 residues. The CDR3 bases are TGTGCCAGCAGCTTAGTCGGTGGCGGGGGCAGCAATCAGCCCCAGCATTTT. It yields the protein CASSLVGGGGSNQPQHF.

Ten or more counts support this clonotype. This CDR3 is CASSFGGGPSQETQYF. Here the CDR3 DNA reads TGTGCCAGCAGCTTTGGTGGGGGGCCTAGCCAAGAGACCCAGTACTTC. V usage is TRBV7-2 and J usage is TRBJ2-5; possibly TRBD1 or TRBD2 for D (6 bases each). The CDR3 loop spans 16 amino acids. V gave up 3 bases and J gave up 1 base, with 15 bases separating them. CDR1 and CDR2 (germline): SGHTA, FQGNSA.

This clonotype was recorded a few times. The V gene is TRBV11-2, the J gene TRBJ1-6; D is uncertain. The CDR3 extends over 13 amino acids. Germline values: CDR1 SGHAT, CDR2 FQNNGV. Trimming took off 1 base at V and 2 bases at J, with 0 bases between the two ends. The CDR3 nucleotides are TGTGCCAGCAGCTTAGCCTATAATTCACCCCTCCACTTT. Protein: CASSLAYNSPLHF.

This clonotype was observed a handful of times. The chain is built from TRBV6-5 and TRBJ2-7; 8 bases are shared with TRBD1. Germline loops: CDR1 MNHEY, CDR2 SVGAGI. Losses at the gene ends were 5 bases for V and 4 bases for J; bases not matched to a gene: 22. The CDR3 sequence is 19 residues long. DNA for the CDR3: TGTGCCAGCAGTCCATTAGGGGACAGGCGCGGTCGTCCAATGTACGAGCAGTACTTC. It is translated as CASSPLGDRRGRPMYEQYF.

At least ten counts were recorded for this clonotype. This sequence joins TRBV28 and TRBJ1-5, with a possible D match to TRBD1 (6 bases). In germline, CDR1 is MDHEN, CDR2 SYDVKM. Trimming took off 9 bases at V and 5 bases at J, with 14 bases between the two ends. This CDR3 spans 13 amino acids. CDR3 loop: CASTRGDYQPQHF. CDR3 coding DNA: TGTGCCAGTACAAGGGGGGATTATCAGCCCCAGCATTTT.

This clonotype showed up many times. The chain joins TRBV7-9 to TRBJ2-3, with 9 nucleotides matching TRBD2. From germline, CDR1 is SEHNR and CDR2 FQNEAQ (reference sequence). J lost 1 base, V lost 9 bases, and 5 bases had no gene match. The CDR3 extends over 14 amino acids. In DNA form, the CDR3 reads TGTGCCAGTACCGCTAGCGGGGGCACAGATACGCAGTATTTT. This codes for CASTASGGTDTQYF.

This clonotype was picked up many times. The V call is TRBV3-1, the J call TRBJ1-6, with D unclear. Trimming left V 1 base short and J 6 bases short, with 10 bases between. CDR3 size: 15 residues. CDR1 and CDR2 from the germline V gene are LGHDT and YNNKEL (reference sequence). The CDR3 loop is CASSQGFRANSPLHF. The DNA of the CDR3 is TGTGCCAGCAGCCAAGGTTTTAGGGCTAATTCACCCCTCCACTTT.

Points on this clonotype: A much larger clone lies one base from this, so it may be a read error. The chain recombines TRBV2 with TRBJ1-4; tentative D call: TRBD1 (6 bases). Germline V gene sequence: CDR1 SNHLY, CDR2 FYNNEI. CDR3 size: 15 residues. The CDR3: CASTGQSATNEKLVF. As DNA, the CDR3 is TGTGCCAGCACCGGACAGTCTGCAACTAATGAAAAACTGGTTTTT.

There are many counts of this clonotype. The chain uses TRBV7-2 and TRBJ2-7; D is tentatively TRBD1 or TRBD2 (6 bases each). The CDR3 is made up of 15 amino acids. V was shortened by 5 bases and J by 4 bases, with 18 bases between the two germline ends. Looked up from germline, CDR1 is SGHTA and CDR2 is FQGNSA. The CDR3 region has the DNA TGTGCCAGCAGCCTCCAGGAGGGGGGCCTATACGAGCAGTACTTC. This translates into CASSLQEGGLYEQYF.

About this clonotype: This may arise from a read error, as a much more abundant clone is one base away. This chain joins TRBV9 and TRBJ1-1; D gene unclear. The CDR3 is made up of 13 amino acids. Germline V lookup: CDR1 SGDLS, CDR2 YYNGEE. V lost 4 bases, J lost 4 bases, and 11 bases lay in between. Here the CDR3 DNA reads TGTGCCAGCAGCTCTGGACGGGGCACTGAAGCTTTCTTT. Its translation is CASSSGRGTEAFF.

This clonotype was observed at least ten times. The rearrangement links TRBV4-2 to TRBJ1-2; no firm D call. Germline lookup yields CDR1 LGHNA and CDR2 YNFKEQ. This CDR3 region has 14 residues. Trimming left V 0 bases short and J 4 bases short, with 9 bases between. The CDR3 is CASSQDPGGYGYTF. CDR3 DNA sequence: TGTGCCAGCAGCCAAGATCCGGGCGGCTATGGCTACACCTTC.

This clonotype was found a few times. This chain uses TRBV20-1 with TRBJ2-7; D remains unclear. Trimming stripped 5 bases from V and 4 bases from J, with 18 bases between. This CDR3 region has 14 residues. The germline V gene encodes CDR1 DFQATT and CDR2 SNEGSKA (reference sequence). As DNA, the CDR3 is TGCAGTGCTCGAACAATCGGCAGAACATACGAGCAGTACTTC. Its translation: CSARTIGRTYEQYF.

J is TRBJ2-3 and V is TRBV7-9; no clear D. The germline V gene encodes CDR1 SEHNR and CDR2 FQNEAQ (reference sequence). The CDR3 is made up of 13 amino acids. V was shortened by 5 bases and J by 0 bases, with 6 bases between the two germline ends. The CDR3 DNA is TGTGCCAGCAGCCGACTCAGCACAGATACGCAGTATTTT. Translation gives CASSRLSTDTQYF.

In its sample, this clonotype was seen many times. This chain uses TRBV19 with TRBJ1-5; TRBD1 agrees at 8 bases. The CDR3 extends over 16 amino acids. Germline-derived CDR1 and CDR2 are LNHDA and SQIVND (reference sequence). With 5 bases clipped from V and 0 bases from J, the junction kept 6 bases outside the gene matches. CDR3 DNA sequence: TGTGCCAGTAGTGCCGGACAGGGCATTAGCAATCAGCCCCAGCATTTT. The encoded protein is CASSAGQGISNQPQHF.